The next 26 T cell receptor beta chains were all read from a single sample in a study of blood T cells in healthy people across ages. Sample-barcoded 5' priming and a J-beta primer mix drove a second PCR of about 7 to 11 cycles. Using its own MiXCR run on the 5' RACE reads, TCRdb lists one record per CDR3 protein. The sample lists approximately 940,000 distinct CDR3 sequences, roughly 50% seen once, with about an eighth in the top ten. Sequenced: blood. The receptors shown here come from a man under 40 in good health.

V usage is TRBV24-1 and J usage is TRBJ2-7; no definite D call. V was clipped by 2 bases and J by 1 base, with 5 bases between them. The CDR3 length is 13 residues. Germline CDR1 reads KGHDR; CDR2 reads SFDVKD. The CDR3 region is CATSDSWSYEQYF. CDR3 nucleotides: TGTGCCACCAGTGATTCATGGTCCTACGAGCAGTACTTC.

This chain links TRBV6-6 with TRBJ2-1; TRBD2 matches at 9 bases. Germline CDR1 is MNHNY and CDR2 is SVGAGI (reference sequence). Trimming at V came to 10 bases and at J to 7 bases, leaving 11 bases not matched to a gene. There are 14 residues in the CDR3. The CDR3 protein is CATIMRGGGNEQFF. As DNA, the CDR3 is TGTGCCACCATCATGCGGGGGGGCGGGAATGAGCAGTTCTTC.

A few counts support this clonotype. The rearrangement links TRBV20-1 to TRBJ1-6; a possible D gene is TRBD1 (5 bases). There are 15 residues in the CDR3. V dropped 3 bases and J dropped 4 bases, with 13 bases sitting between them. CDR1 and CDR2 from the germline V gene are DFQATT and SNEGSKA (reference sequence). The CDR3 loop reads CSASRGAVYNSPLHF. The CDR3 DNA is TGCAGTGCTAGTAGAGGGGCTGTGTATAATTCACCCCTCCACTTT.

As to this clonotype: The junction does not match germline at one end; this may be a read error. CDR3 region: CASSLGPGTGLNSPPHF. Here the CDR3 DNA reads TGTGCCAGCAGCTTAGGTCCCGGAACAGGGCTGAATTCACCCCCCCACTTT. The gene calls are TRBV7-2 and TRBJ1-6; tentative D call: TRBD1 (6 bases). Looked up from germline, CDR1 is SGHTA and CDR2 is FQGNSA. This CDR3 is built from 17 residues. The full variable domain, in which reference TRBV7-2 and TRBJ1-6 provide the parts outside the CDR3, is GAGVSQSPSNKVTEKGKDVELRCDPISGHTALYWYRQSLGQGLEFLIYFQGNSAPDKSGLPSDRFSAERTGGSVSTLTIQRTQQEDSAVYLCASSLGPGTGLNSPPHFGNGTRLTVT.

This chain connects TRBV12-3 or TRBV12-4 to TRBJ2-1; TRBD2 matches at 10 bases. This CDR3 has 15 amino acids. The ends lost 8 bases at V and 1 base at J; junction bases unmatched: 5. The CDR3 DNA reads as TGTGCCAGCGGGCTAGCGGGGGCGTCCTACAATGAGCAGTTCTTC. This encodes CASGLAGASYNEQFF.

The chain uses TRBV3-1 and TRBJ2-1; D is ambiguous. The CDR3 spans 13 residues. Germline-derived CDR1 and CDR2 are LGHDT and YNNKEL (reference sequence). Trimming removed 4 bases from V and 5 bases from J, with 9 bases in between. CDR3 sequence (DNA): TGTGCCAGCAGCCGCTATACTGACAATGAGCAGTTCTTC. Protein sequence: CASSRYTDNEQFF.

This chain joins TRBV21-1 and TRBJ1-2; no DNA check was done on the table's D call, TRBD1. TRBV21-1 is designated a pseudogene. The CDR3 has 14 residues. This CDR3 reads CASTDRGVVNGYTF. The DNA for the CDR3 is TGTGCCAGCACAGACAGGGGAGTTGTTAATGGCTACACCTTC.

This clonotype was seen more than once but under ten times. The chain carries TRBV7-2 and TRBJ1-5; perhaps TRBD1 as D (6 bases). V lost 5 bases and J lost 3, with 11 bases in between. This CDR3 is built from 14 residues. Germline assignment: CDR1 SGHTA and CDR2 FQGNSA. The CDR3 DNA is TGTGCCAGCAGCGACGGGACACACAATCAGCCCCAGCATTTT. Translation: CASSDGTHNQPQHF. The full variable domain, rest sourced from reference TRBV7-2 and TRBJ1-5, is GAGVSQSPSNKVTEKGKDVELRCDPISGHTALYWYRQSLGQGLEFLIYFQGNSAPDKSGLPSDRFSAERTGGSVSTLTIQRTQQEDSAVYLCASSDGTHNQPQHFGDGTRLSIL.

The gene calls are TRBV6-1 and TRBJ1-6; D uncertain. CDR1 is MNHNS, CDR2 SASEGT, per germline. The V and J ends lost 3 bases and 0 bases respectively, with 9 bases between them. This CDR3 has 16 residues. The CDR3 DNA follows: TGTGCCAGCAGTGATCCGCCGAGCTCCTATAATTCACCCCTCCACTTT. It specifies CASSDPPSSYNSPLHF.

As for this clonotype: Just one base apart from a much larger clone, this may be a read error. CDR3 in DNA: TGCAGTGCTAGAGACCCGAGTGGGACATCTCACTCCTACGAGCAGTACTTC. Its protein is CSARDPSGTSHSYEQYF. This chain joins TRBV20-1 and TRBJ2-7; D may be TRBD1 (6 bases). Trimming pared 0 bases from V and 0 bases from J, leaving 18 bases between. From germline, CDR1 is DFQATT and CDR2 SNEGSKA (reference sequence). The CDR3 sequence is 17 residues long.

J is TRBJ2-7 and V is TRBV7-9; tentatively, D is TRBD1 or TRBD2 (5 bases each). CDR1 is SEHNR and CDR2 is FQNEAQ in the germline V gene (reference sequence). This CDR3 spans 12 amino acids. V lost 5 bases and J 11 bases, leaving 16 bases between the germline ends. The CDR3 DNA reads TGTGCCAGCAGCCTCCCGAGGGGCAAAAAGTACTTC. Translated, it gives CASSLPRGKKYF.

This sequence joins TRBV5-1 and TRBJ2-1; TRBD2 aligns across 12 bases. Germline trimming cut 3 bases from V and 9 bases from J; bases unmatched to any gene: 13. The CDR3 sequence is 17 residues long. Per germline, CDR1 SGHRS and CDR2 YFSETQ. The CDR3 DNA is TGCGCCAGCAGCTCTCCAAACCTAGCGGGGGGGCCCGGTGAGCAGTTCTTC. Protein sequence: CASSSPNLAGGPGEQFF.

The genes are TRBV5-1 and TRBJ2-3; D gene ambiguous. The CDR3 is 12 residues long. Germline V gene sequence: CDR1 SGHRS, CDR2 YFSETQ. Trimming took 0 bases from V and 10 from J, leaving 9 bases between them. This CDR3 is CASSLEVRPQYF. CDR3 nucleotide sequence: TGCGCCAGCAGCTTGGAGGTCCGTCCGCAGTATTTT. The whole variable domain, filled in from reference TRBV5-1 and TRBJ2-3, reads KAGVTQTPRYLIKTRGQQVTLSCSPISGHRSVSWYQQTPGQGLQFLFEYFSETQRNKGNFPGRFSGRQFSNSRSEMNVSTLELGDSALYLCASSLEVRPQYFGPGTRLTVL.

This clonotype was observed at least ten times. The V and J genes are TRBV4-3 and TRBJ2-7, with D perhaps TRBD1 (5 bases). Germline lookup yields CDR1 LGHNA and CDR2 YSLEER. CDR3 length: 15 residues. V lost 4 bases and J 2 bases, leaving 15 bases between the germline ends. The CDR3 DNA reads as TGCGCCAGCAGCCCGCAGTCAGGGTCTACCTACGAGCAGTACTTC. As protein: CASSPQSGSTYEQYF.

The chain joins TRBV2 to TRBJ1-1; D is unclear. The germline V gene encodes CDR1 SNHLY and CDR2 FYNNEI. The CDR3 is 13 residues long. With 7 bases removed from V and 2 bases from J, the gap between germline ends came to 11 bases. DNA for the CDR3: TGTGCCAGCAAGACGGACCTTAACACTGAAGCTTTCTTT. It yields the protein CASKTDLNTEAFF.

This clonotype was seen a few times. The V call is TRBV29-1, the J call TRBJ1-2; the D is unclear. Trimming took off 2 bases at V and 4 bases at J, with 14 bases between the two ends. Germline loops: CDR1 SQVTM, CDR2 ANQGSEA. This CDR3 is built from 14 residues. CDR3 loop: CSVEMRARVYGYTF. CDR3 sequence (DNA): TGCAGCGTTGAAATGAGGGCTCGGGTCTATGGCTACACCTTC.

V gene TRBV12-3 or TRBV12-4 combines with J gene TRBJ2-1; D is unclear. There are 14 residues in the CDR3. The ends were cut back, 2 bases at V and 3 bases at J, with 8 bases in the middle. DNA for the CDR3: TGTGCCAGCAGTTTAAGCGTCGGCTACAATGAGCAGTTCTTC. Its protein product is CASSLSVGYNEQFF.

At least ten counts were recorded for this clonotype. In nucleotides, the CDR3 is TGTGCCAGCAGTGGGGGGTTAAGACAGCCCCAGCATTTT. This translates into CASSGGLRQPQHF. This rearrangement joins TRBV27 to TRBJ1-5, with D possibly matching TRBD1 (5 bases). V was pared by 5 bases and J by 7 bases, with 12 bases between. Germline V gives CDR1 MNHEY, CDR2 SMNVEV (reference sequence). The CDR3 extends over 13 amino acids.

This clonotype has only a few counts. The chain uses TRBV20-1 and TRBJ2-1; D possibly uses TRBD1 or TRBD2 (6 bases each). Between the trimmed V and J ends, which lost 3 bases and 5 bases, there was a span of 14 bases. The CDR3 covers 14 residues. Germline V CDR1 and CDR2: DFQATT, SNEGSKA (reference sequence). The CDR3 sequence: CSASAGGRNNEQFF. The DNA for the CDR3 is TGCAGTGCTAGCGCCGGGGGCCGGAACAATGAGCAGTTCTTC.

This chain uses TRBV20-1 with TRBJ2-3, with 13 bases identical to TRBD2. Germline CDR1 reads DFQATT; CDR2 reads SNEGSKA (reference sequence). Trimming removed 5 bases from V and 2 bases from J; junction bases left unmatched: 10. The CDR3 sequence is 17 residues long. CDR3: CSAPDRTSGGHTDTQYF. In DNA, the CDR3 is TGCAGTGCTCCCGACCGGACTAGCGGGGGTCACACAGATACGCAGTATTTT.

The chain joins TRBV6-5 to TRBJ2-4; a weak D match, TRBD1 (6 bases). TRBJ2-7 matches the DNA end more closely, so the J call is doubtful. Germline CDR1 and CDR2: MNHEY and SVGAGI. CDR3 size: 14 residues. The CDR3 sequence: CASSWAGESYEQYF. The CDR3 DNA follows: TGTGCCAGCAGTTGGGCAGGGGAATCCTACGAGCAGTACTTC.

This clonotype was detected a few times. The rearrangement uses TRBV5-1 and TRBJ2-3, with TRBD2 as a possible D gene (6 bases). Trimming shortened V by 4 bases and J by 0 bases, and 12 bases separated the two germline ends. The CDR3 extends over 15 amino acids. Germline V gene lookup returns CDR1 SGHRS and CDR2 YFSETQ. The CDR3 bases are TGCGCCAGCAGCGTAACCGGGACTAGCACAGATACGCAGTATTTT. It encodes CASSVTGTSTDTQYF.

The rearrangement joins TRBV20-1 to TRBJ2-3; 9 bases match TRBD2. V was clipped by 5 bases and J by 6 bases; unmatched bases: 12. The length of the CDR3 is 15 residues. Germline CDR1 and CDR2: DFQATT and SNEGSKA (reference sequence). CDR3 coding DNA: TGCAGTGCTGGGATTAGCGGGGGCGCCCCCGATACGCAGTATTTT. This gives the protein CSAGISGGAPDTQYF.

In this sample, this clonotype turned up a few times. The chain couples TRBV12-3 or TRBV12-4 to TRBJ1-1; D call uncertain. The CDR3 length is 12 residues. V gave up 8 bases and J gave up 0 bases, with 7 bases separating them. CDR3 sequence reads: CASRLVNTEAFF. CDR3 nucleotide sequence: TGTGCCAGCCGATTAGTGAACACTGAAGCTTTCTTT.

The chain links TRBV7-9 to TRBJ1-1, with D perhaps matching TRBD1 (6 bases). Per germline, CDR1 SEHNR and CDR2 FQNEAQ (reference sequence). Trimming took off 1 base at V and 3 bases at J, with 9 bases between the two ends. The CDR3 is 14 residues long. CDR3 sequence reads: CASSLEGGHTEAFF. CDR3 DNA: TGTGCCAGCAGCTTAGAGGGGGGCCACACTGAAGCTTTCTTT.

The CDR3 nucleotides read TGCAGCGTTGACCCCTGGGACAGGAGACTGAACACTGAAGCTTTCTTT. Protein product: CSVDPWDRRLNTEAFF. V gene TRBV29-1 combines with J gene TRBJ1-1; 8 bases match TRBD1. Germline CDR1 reads SQVTM; CDR2 reads ANQGSEA. The CDR3 is 16 amino acids. The V segment lost 3 bases and the J segment 0 bases; nucleotides outside the gene matches: 9.